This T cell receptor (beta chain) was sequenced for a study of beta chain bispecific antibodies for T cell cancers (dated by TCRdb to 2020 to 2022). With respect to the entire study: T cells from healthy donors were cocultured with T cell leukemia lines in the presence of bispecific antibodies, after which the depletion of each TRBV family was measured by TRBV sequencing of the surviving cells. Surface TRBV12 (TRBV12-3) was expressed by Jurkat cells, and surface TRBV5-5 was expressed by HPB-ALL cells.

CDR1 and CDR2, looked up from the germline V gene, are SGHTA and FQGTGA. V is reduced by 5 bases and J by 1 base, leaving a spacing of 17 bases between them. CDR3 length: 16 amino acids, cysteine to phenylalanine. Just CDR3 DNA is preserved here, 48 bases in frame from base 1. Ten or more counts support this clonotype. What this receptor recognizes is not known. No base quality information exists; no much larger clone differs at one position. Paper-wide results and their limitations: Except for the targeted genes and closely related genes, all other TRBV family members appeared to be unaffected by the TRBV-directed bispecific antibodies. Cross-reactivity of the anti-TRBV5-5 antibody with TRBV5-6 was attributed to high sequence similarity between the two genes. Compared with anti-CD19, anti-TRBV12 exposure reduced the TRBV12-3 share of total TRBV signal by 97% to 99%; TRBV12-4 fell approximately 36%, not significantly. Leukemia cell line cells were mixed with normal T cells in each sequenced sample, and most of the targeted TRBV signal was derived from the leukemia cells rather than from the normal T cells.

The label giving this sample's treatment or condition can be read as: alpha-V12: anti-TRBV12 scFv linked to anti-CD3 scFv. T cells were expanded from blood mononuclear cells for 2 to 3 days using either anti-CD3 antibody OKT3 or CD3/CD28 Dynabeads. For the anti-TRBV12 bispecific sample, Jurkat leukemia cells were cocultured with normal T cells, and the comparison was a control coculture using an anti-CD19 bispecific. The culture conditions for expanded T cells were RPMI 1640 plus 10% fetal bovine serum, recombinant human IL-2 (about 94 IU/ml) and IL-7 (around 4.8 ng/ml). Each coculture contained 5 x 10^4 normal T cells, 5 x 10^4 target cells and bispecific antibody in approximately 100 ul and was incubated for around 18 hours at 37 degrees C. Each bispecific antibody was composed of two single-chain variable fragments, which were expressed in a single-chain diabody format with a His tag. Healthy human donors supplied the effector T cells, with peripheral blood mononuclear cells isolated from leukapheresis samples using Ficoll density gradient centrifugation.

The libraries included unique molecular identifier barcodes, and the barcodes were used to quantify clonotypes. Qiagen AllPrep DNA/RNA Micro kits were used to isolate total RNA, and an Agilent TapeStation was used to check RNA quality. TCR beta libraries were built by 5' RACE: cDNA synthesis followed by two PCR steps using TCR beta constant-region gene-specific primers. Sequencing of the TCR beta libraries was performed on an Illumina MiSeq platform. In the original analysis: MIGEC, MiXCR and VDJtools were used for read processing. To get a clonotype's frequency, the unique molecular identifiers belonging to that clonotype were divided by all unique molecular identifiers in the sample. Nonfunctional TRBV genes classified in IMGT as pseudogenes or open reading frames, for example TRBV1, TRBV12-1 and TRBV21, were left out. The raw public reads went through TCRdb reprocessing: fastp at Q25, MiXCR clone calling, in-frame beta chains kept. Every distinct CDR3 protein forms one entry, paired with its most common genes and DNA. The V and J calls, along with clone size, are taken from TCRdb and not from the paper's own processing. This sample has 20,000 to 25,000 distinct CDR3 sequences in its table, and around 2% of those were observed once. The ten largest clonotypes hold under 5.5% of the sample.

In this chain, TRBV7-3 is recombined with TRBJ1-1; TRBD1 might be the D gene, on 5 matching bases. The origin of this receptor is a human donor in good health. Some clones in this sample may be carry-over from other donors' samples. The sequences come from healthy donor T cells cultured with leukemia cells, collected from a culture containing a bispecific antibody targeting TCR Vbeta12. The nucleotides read TGTGCCAGCAGCCCCTCGAGGGCCGGGGGGAACACTGAAGCTTTCTTT. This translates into CASSPSRAGGNTEAFF.